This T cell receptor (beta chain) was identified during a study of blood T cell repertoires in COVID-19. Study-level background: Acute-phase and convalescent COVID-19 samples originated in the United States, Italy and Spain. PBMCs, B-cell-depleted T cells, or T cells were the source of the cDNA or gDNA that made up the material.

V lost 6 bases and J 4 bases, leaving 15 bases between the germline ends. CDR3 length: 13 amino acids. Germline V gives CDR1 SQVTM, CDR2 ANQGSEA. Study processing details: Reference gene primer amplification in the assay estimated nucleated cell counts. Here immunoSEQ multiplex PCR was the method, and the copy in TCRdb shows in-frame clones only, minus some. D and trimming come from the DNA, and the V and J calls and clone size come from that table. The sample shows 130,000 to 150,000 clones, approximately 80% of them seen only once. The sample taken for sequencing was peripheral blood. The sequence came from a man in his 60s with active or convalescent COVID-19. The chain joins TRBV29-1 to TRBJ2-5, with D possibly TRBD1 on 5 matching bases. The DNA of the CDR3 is TGCAGCGTAAAGAAGGGGTTTGGAGAGACCCAGTACTTC. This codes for CSVKKGFGETQYF.